These T cell receptor beta chains were read from a single sample in a study of tumor-infiltrating lymphocytes in oesophageal squamous cell carcinoma. TCRdb itself ran the PCR reads through MiXCR, one entry per CDR3 protein. Among about 16,000 distinct CDR3 sequences listed, around 41% were seen once. The sample consisted of normal esophageal tissue next to the tumor. The receptors here all came from a female donor with esophageal squamous cell carcinoma. CDR3s leave out the opening cysteine and the closing phenylalanine or tryptophan.

V gene | CDR3 length | CDR3 protein
TRBV5-1 | 12 | ASRGQGSNSPLH
TRBV7-9 | 11 | ASGTGPNTEAF
TRBV7-9 | 12 | ASSRGTAAETQY
TRBV23-1 | 13 | ASSRGRETNTEAF
TRBV6-6 | 14 | ASRPSSGGRKNEQF
TRBV7-1 | 14 | ASSRLAGGSTDTQY
TRBV7-3 | 12 | ASSFGTGKETQY
TRBV7-3 | 11 | ASSSTQGDTQY
TRBV12-3/TRBV12-4 | 13 | ASSDPGGNTGELF
TRBV7-9 | 12 | ASSNSGRSYEQF
TRBV7-9 | 14 | ASSLGLGPYPETQY
TRBV7-6 | 12 | ASSLLQGAQTQY
TRBV7-9 | 12 | ASSGTGANYGYT
TRBV7-3 | 13 | ASSLGTELSYEQY
TRBV7-2 | 12 | ASSGKGAIFTQY
TRBV7-2 | 13 | ASSLAVRAGETQY
TRBV11-2 | 12 | ASSLVGQGETQY
TRBV10-3 | 11 | AISESQGLGYT
TRBV6-2/TRBV6-3 | 14 | ASRRGGTGKTGELF
TRBV12-3/TRBV12-4 | 12 | ASSLAAETYEQY
TRBV27 | 13 | ASSLSINTGAEAF
TRBV2 | 11 | ATEQEMNTEAF
TRBV6-6 | 13 | ASSYSRISGNTIY
TRBV6-5 | 12 | ASSSPSGTDTQY
TRBV7-2 | 13 | ASSLRSSGTGEQY
TRBV7-2 | 13 | ASSLDSPPRGEQF
TRBV2 | 10 | ASTRDKEGYT
TRBV7-3 | 11 | ASSLTGGGEQY
TRBV5-6 | 15 | ASSLFAGAPHTDTQY
TRBV5-1 | 12 | ASSFSREGETQY
TRBV6-6 | 12 | ASSGLTGGNEQF
TRBV29-1 | 10 | SVVSVGETQY
TRBV28 | 11 | ATAGRFTGKLF
TRBV27 | 13 | ASRNRGLLVNEQF
TRBV2 | 10 | ASLRRAYEQY
TRBV6-1 | 8 | ASSDGELY
TRBV19 | 12 | ASSIVHMTYEQF
TRBV6-1 | 12 | ATARREGYNEQF
TRBV24-1 | 9 | ATSGGFSQY
TRBV7-8 | 12 | ASTQAQGGSEQF